The source of this TCR beta chain is a study of T-cell reconstitution after alpha-beta-depleted transplantation in children. Regarding the study as a whole: Where alpha-beta T cells came from about two months after transplant was reportedly several hundred expanded graft clones.

The sample holds a few counts of this clonotype. Its specificity is unknown. Unique molecular identifiers were used in preparing the TCRbeta library. Via MiXCR, TCRdb re-called the PCR reads, giving one row per CDR3 protein. This table holds about 490,000 distinct CDR3 sequences, roughly a tenth found once. Germline-derived CDR1 and CDR2 are SEHNR and FQNEAQ (reference sequence). Between the trimmed V and J ends, which lost 5 bases and 8 bases, there was a span of 10 bases. The CDR3 consists of 12 residues. The chain is built from TRBV7-9 and TRBJ2-1; D not certain. Sequences were derived from PBMCs, sampled before TCRalphabeta/CD19-depleted stem cell transplant. This receptor was obtained from a child aged 2-15 years with inherited bone marrow failure, due to receive a stem cell transplant. Here the CDR3 reads CASSIGFHEQFF. In DNA form, the CDR3 reads TGTGCCAGCAGCATTGGGTTCCATGAGCAGTTCTTC.